The T cell receptor (beta chain) under discussion was sequenced for a study of T cell changes during pregnancy in multiple sclerosis. The CDR3 runs 12 residues. The ends were cut back, 4 bases at V and 5 bases at J, with 8 bases in the middle. Germline CDR1 reads SGHTA; CDR2 reads FQGNSA. This table comes from immunoSEQ multiplex PCR, and its TCRdb copy is limited to in-frame clones, with some not included. The sample has about 59,000 clones, about 94% seen once. The rearrangement links TRBV7-2 to TRBJ1-2; the D is unclear. The clonotype originates from a female donor in good health, enrolled as a control in a pregnancy study. The sequenced sample was peripheral blood, obtained in the third trimester of pregnancy. The CDR3 nucleotides read TGTGCCAGCAGCTACCCGAGATATGGCTACACCTTC. This encodes CASSYPRYGYTF.